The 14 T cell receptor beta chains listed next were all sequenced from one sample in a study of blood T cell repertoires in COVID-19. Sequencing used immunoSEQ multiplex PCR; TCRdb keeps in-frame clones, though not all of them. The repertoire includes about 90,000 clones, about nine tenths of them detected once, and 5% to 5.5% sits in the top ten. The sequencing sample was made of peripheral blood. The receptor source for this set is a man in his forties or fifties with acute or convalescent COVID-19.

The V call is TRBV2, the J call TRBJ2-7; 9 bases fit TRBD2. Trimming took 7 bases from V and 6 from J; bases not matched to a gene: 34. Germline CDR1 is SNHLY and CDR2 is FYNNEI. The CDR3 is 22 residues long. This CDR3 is CASTTELRLTGALAGSHGEQYF. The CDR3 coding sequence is TGTGCCAGCACAACAGAGCTCCGCCTGACAGGAGCCCTAGCGGGATCCCATGGCGAGCAGTACTTC.

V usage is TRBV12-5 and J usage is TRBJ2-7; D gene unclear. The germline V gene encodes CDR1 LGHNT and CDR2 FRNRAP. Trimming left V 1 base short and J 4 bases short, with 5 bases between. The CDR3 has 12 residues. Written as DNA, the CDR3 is TGTGCTAGTGGTTTGGAGAGGTACGAGCAGTACTTC. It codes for CASGLERYEQYF.

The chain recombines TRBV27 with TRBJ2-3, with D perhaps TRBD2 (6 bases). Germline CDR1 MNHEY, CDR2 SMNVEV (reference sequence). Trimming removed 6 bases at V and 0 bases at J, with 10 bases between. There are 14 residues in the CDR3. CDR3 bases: TGTGCCAGCAGACTAGCACCTAGCACAGATACGCAGTATTTT. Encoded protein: CASRLAPSTDTQYF.

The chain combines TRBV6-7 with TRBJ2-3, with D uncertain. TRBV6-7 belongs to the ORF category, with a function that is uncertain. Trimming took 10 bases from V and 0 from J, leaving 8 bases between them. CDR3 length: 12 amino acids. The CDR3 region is CATHHSTDTQYF. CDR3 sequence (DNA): TGTGCCACACACCACAGCACAGATACGCAGTATTTT.

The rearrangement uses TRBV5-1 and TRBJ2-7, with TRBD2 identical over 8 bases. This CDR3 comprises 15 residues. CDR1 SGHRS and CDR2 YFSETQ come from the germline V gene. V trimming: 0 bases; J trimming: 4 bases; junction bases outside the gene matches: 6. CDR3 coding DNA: TGCGCCAGCAGCTTGGATCCTAGCGGGCCATACGAGCAGTACTTC. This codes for CASSLDPSGPYEQYF.

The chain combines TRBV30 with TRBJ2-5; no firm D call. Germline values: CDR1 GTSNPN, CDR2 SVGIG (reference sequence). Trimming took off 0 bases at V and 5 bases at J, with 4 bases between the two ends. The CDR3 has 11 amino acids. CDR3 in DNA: TGTGCCTGGAGTGTACGGGAGACCCAGTACTTC. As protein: CAWSVRETQYF.

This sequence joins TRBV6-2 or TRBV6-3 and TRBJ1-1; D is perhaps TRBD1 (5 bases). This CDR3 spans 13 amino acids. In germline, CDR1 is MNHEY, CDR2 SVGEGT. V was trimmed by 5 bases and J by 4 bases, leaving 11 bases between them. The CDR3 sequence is CASSVSGFTEAFF. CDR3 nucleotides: TGTGCCAGCAGTGTCTCAGGGTTCACTGAAGCTTTCTTT.

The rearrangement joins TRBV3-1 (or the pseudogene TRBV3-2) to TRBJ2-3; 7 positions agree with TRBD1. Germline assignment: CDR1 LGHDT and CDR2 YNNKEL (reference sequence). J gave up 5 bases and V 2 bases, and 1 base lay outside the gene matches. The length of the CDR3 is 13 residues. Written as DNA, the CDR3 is TGTGCCAGCAGCCAATCAGGGGGAGATACGCAGTATTTT. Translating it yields CASSQSGGDTQYF.

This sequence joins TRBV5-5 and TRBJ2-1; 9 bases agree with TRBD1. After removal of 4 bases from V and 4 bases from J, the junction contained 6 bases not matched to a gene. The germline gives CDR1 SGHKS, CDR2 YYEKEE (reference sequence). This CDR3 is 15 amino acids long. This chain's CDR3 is CASSHGQGFYNEQFF. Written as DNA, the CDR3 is TGTGCCAGCAGCCACGGACAGGGGTTTTACAATGAGCAGTTCTTC.

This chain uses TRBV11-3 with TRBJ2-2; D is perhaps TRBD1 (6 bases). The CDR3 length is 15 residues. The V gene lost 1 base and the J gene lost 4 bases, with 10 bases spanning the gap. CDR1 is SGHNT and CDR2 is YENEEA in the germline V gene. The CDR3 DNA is TGTGCCAGCAGCTTAGTAATAGGGGGCACCGGGGAGCTGTTTTTT. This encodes CASSLVIGGTGELFF.

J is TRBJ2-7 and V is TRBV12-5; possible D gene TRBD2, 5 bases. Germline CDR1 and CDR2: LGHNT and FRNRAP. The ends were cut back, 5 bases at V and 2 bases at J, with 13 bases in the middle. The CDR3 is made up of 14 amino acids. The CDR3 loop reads CASGPGGVTYEQYF. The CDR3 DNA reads TGTGCTAGTGGTCCTGGAGGAGTAACCTACGAGCAGTACTTC.

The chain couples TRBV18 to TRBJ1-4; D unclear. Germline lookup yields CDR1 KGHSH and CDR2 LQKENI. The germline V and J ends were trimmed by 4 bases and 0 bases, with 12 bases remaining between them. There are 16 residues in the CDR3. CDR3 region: CASSLYTGATNEKLFF. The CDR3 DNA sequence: TGTGCCAGCTCACTTTATACCGGAGCAACTAATGAAAAACTGTTTTTT.

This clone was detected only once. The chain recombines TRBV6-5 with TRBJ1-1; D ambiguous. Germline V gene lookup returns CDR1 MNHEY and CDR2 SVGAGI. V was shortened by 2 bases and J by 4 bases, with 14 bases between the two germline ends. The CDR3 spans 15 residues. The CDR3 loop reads CASSYIAEGGTEAFF. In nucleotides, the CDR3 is TGTGCCAGCAGTTACATTGCGGAAGGCGGCACTGAAGCTTTCTTT.

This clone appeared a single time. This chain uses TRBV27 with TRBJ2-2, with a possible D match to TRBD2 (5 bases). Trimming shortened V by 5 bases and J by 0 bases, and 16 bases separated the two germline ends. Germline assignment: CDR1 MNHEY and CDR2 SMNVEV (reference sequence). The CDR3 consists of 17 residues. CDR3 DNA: TGTGCCAGCAGTAGGACGCCCGGAGGCGCGAACACCGGGGAGCTGTTTTTT. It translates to CASSRTPGGANTGELFF.